The 32 T cell receptor beta chains presented below share a single source sample, sequenced in a study of blood T cell repertoires in COVID-19. Measured with immunoSEQ multiplex PCR; TCRdb has only the in-frame clones, and not every one. Seen here are tens of thousands of clones, just over 85% observed once, and the top ten hold 25% to 30%. The sequenced sample was peripheral blood. The source is a man aged 50-60 years with active or convalescent COVID-19.

The chain has TRBV18 and TRBJ2-6; tentative D call: TRBD1 (6 bases). The V gene lost 2 bases and the J gene lost 0 bases, with 17 bases spanning the gap. Germline V gives CDR1 KGHSH, CDR2 LQKENI. The CDR3 length is 19 residues. CDR3 nucleotides: TGTGCCAGCTCACCAGGCGGACCAGGGGATACCTCTGGGGCCAACGTCCTGACTTTC. This sequence encodes CASSPGGPGDTSGANVLTF.

The V gene is TRBV6-5, the J gene TRBJ1-3; 9 positions agree with TRBD1. This CDR3 is built from 15 residues. Germline loops: CDR1 MNHEY, CDR2 SVGAGI. V shed 5 bases and J 8 bases; nucleotides not matched to a gene: 10. The CDR3 nucleotides are TGTGCCAGCAGTCAACCCGGGACAGGGTTGTACACCATATATTTT. As protein: CASSQPGTGLYTIYF.

The chain joins TRBV6-5 to TRBJ1-6; TRBD1 matches 10 bases. CDR3 length: 15 amino acids. From germline, CDR1 is MNHEY and CDR2 SVGAGI. V shed 5 bases, J shed 6 bases, and the junction held 4 bases outside the gene matches. As DNA, the CDR3 is TGTGCCAGCAGTCCATGGACAGGGGGTAATTCACCCCTCCACTTT. Its protein product is CASSPWTGGNSPLHF.

The chain is built from TRBV3-1 (or the pseudogene TRBV3-2) and TRBJ2-3; tentative D call: TRBD2 (7 bases). Germline loops: CDR1 LGHDT, CDR2 YNNKEL (reference sequence). V lost 4 bases and J lost 0, with 14 bases in between. This CDR3 has 16 amino acids. CDR3 sequence reads: CASSPKGGLSTDTQYF. In DNA, the CDR3 is TGTGCCAGCAGCCCGAAGGGGGGGTTAAGCACAGATACGCAGTATTTT.

This chain connects TRBV7-2 to TRBJ2-3; D might be TRBD2 (5 bases). The V and J ends lost 7 bases and 4 bases respectively, with 15 bases between them. The CDR3 totals 14 residues. The germline CDR1 and CDR2 sequences are SGHTA and FQGNSA. CDR3 in DNA: TGTGCCAGCATCGGTACGGGAAACCCAGATACGCAGTATTTT. It specifies CASIGTGNPDTQYF.

This clone was seen more than once but under ten times. The chain recombines TRBV6-5 with TRBJ2-7; 10 nucleotides agree with TRBD1. Germline V lookup: CDR1 MNHEY, CDR2 SVGAGI. The junction had 9 bases not matched to a gene; V was cut back by 6 bases and J by 7 bases. This CDR3 spans 14 amino acids. DNA for the CDR3: TGTGCCAGCAGCCGAACGGACAGGGGGTATGAGCAGTACTTC. Its protein is CASSRTDRGYEQYF.

Only one count was recorded for this clone. The chain couples TRBV20-1 to TRBJ1-5; 8 bases match TRBD1. The V gene end was trimmed by 3 bases and the J gene end by 4 bases; junction bases not matched to a gene: 11. The CDR3 consists of 16 residues. Germline V gene data show CDR1 as DFQATT and CDR2 as SNEGSKA (reference sequence). CDR3 sequence (DNA): TGCAGTGCTAGTGTAATAGATGGGACAGGAAATCAGCCCCAGCATTTT. It is translated as CSASVIDGTGNQPQHF.

This clone has at least ten counts. The chain links TRBV7-9 to TRBJ2-2; 7 positions match TRBD1. V shed 6 bases, J shed 8 bases, and the junction held 9 bases outside the gene matches. CDR3 length equals 14 residues. Looked up from germline, CDR1 is SEHNR and CDR2 is FQNEAQ (reference sequence). The CDR3 DNA reads as TGTGCCAGCAGGACGGACAGGCAGGGAGGGGAGCTGTTTTTT. It encodes CASRTDRQGGELFF.

The chain carries TRBV6-2 or TRBV6-3 and TRBJ2-5; 9 positions match TRBD2. Germline-derived CDR1 and CDR2 are MNHEY and SVGEGT. There are 17 residues in the CDR3. The trim removed 4 bases at V and 0 bases at J, leaving 9 bases unmatched. CDR3 nucleotide sequence: TGTGCCAGCAGTTTGGTAAGGGTAGCGGGGGACCAAGAGACCCAGTACTTC. Its protein product is CASSLVRVAGDQETQYF.

This chain connects TRBV10-3 to TRBJ1-4, with unresolved D. Germline CDR1 reads ENHRY; CDR2 reads SYGVKD. CDR3 size: 15 residues. V shed 2 bases and J shed 7 bases, with 14 bases lying between them. Here the CDR3 reads CAISEAFGEGEKLFF. CDR3 in DNA: TGTGCCATCAGTGAGGCTTTCGGCGAGGGTGAAAAACTGTTTTTT.

The gene calls are TRBV30 and TRBJ1-3, with D perhaps TRBD1 (5 bases). This CDR3 is 13 amino acids long. The V gene's germline CDR1 is GTSNPN and CDR2 SVGIG (reference sequence). V shed 3 bases and J shed 2 bases, with 8 bases lying between them. The CDR3 DNA follows: TGTGCCTGGAGAGACAGAGCTGGAAACACCATATATTTT. This translates into CAWRDRAGNTIYF.

V and J are TRBV9 and TRBJ2-1; 13 nucleotides agree with TRBD2. Germline V gene data show CDR1 as SGDLS and CDR2 as YYNGEE. CDR3 length equals 18 residues. V gave up 0 bases and J gave up 2 bases; unmatched junction bases: 5. The CDR3 protein is CASSVAGLAGDPYNEQFF. In nucleotides, the CDR3 is TGTGCCAGCAGCGTAGCTGGACTAGCGGGGGACCCCTACAATGAGCAGTTCTTC.

This rearrangement joins TRBV4-3 to TRBJ1-1, with a weak D call TRBD1 (5 bases). Germline-derived CDR1 and CDR2 are LGHNA and YSLEER. CDR3 size: 15 residues. Trimming took 1 base from V and 5 from J, leaving 14 bases between them. CDR3 loop: CASSQAAGMRTEAFF. The CDR3 DNA reads TGCGCCAGCAGCCAAGCTGCAGGGATGCGAACTGAAGCTTTCTTT.

The CDR3 spells CASSYRVPTATDTQYF. For the CDR3, the DNA is TGTGCCAGCAGTTACCGAGTGCCCACCGCCACAGATACGCAGTATTTT. The chain is built from TRBV6-7 and TRBJ2-3; D unresolved. TRBV6-7 is placed among ORFs of uncertain function. V was cut by 2 bases and J by 2 bases, with 14 bases left in between. The CDR3 covers 16 residues.

J is TRBJ2-5 and V is TRBV15, with a tentative D call TRBD2 (6 bases). This CDR3 has 18 amino acids. The germline V gene encodes CDR1 LNHNV and CDR2 YYDKDF (reference sequence). Trimming cost V 1 base and J 9 bases, with 27 bases left between them. The CDR3: CATSRVEGMRGVGEAQYF. CDR3 coding DNA: TGTGCCACCAGCAGAGTGGAAGGGATGAGAGGGGTTGGGGAGGCCCAGTACTTC.

This clone was seen a handful of times. The chain employs TRBV5-4 and TRBJ2-7, with 9 bases identical to TRBD1. Germline values: CDR1 SGHNT, CDR2 YYREEE (reference sequence). V lost 4 bases and J lost 5; bases outside the gene matches: 10. The CDR3 loop spans 15 amino acids. This chain's CDR3 is CASSVYRDRDHEQYF. The CDR3 DNA reads as TGTGCCAGCAGCGTATACCGGGACAGGGACCACGAGCAGTACTTC.

V gene TRBV29-1 combines with J gene TRBJ1-4, with 7 positions matching TRBD1. There are 15 residues in the CDR3. After removal of 4 bases from V and 4 bases from J, the junction contained 9 bases not matched to a gene. CDR1 and CDR2 (germline): SQVTM, ANQGSEA. Here the CDR3 DNA reads TGCAGCGTTGTTTTGGGACAGAGTCTTAATGAAAAACTGTTTTTT. The encoded protein is CSVVLGQSLNEKLFF.

The chain is built from TRBV3-1 (or the pseudogene TRBV3-2) and TRBJ2-5; 8 bases agree with TRBD1. V shed 1 base, J shed 4 bases, and the junction held 2 bases outside the gene matches. The CDR3 covers 14 residues. Germline loops: CDR1 LGHDT, CDR2 YNNKEL (reference sequence). The CDR3 DNA sequence: TGTGCCAGCAGCCAAGTAGACAGGGGAGAGACCCAGTACTTC. Translating gives CASSQVDRGETQYF.

This chain uses TRBV3-1 (or the pseudogene TRBV3-2) with TRBJ2-5, with D perhaps TRBD2 (5 bases). CDR1 LGHDT and CDR2 YNNKEL come from the germline V gene (reference sequence). The ends were cut back, 3 bases at V and 5 bases at J, with 13 bases in the middle. The length of the CDR3 is 14 residues. CDR3 in amino acids: CASSHGTRTETQYF. Written as DNA, the CDR3 is TGTGCCAGCAGCCACGGAACTAGGACGGAGACCCAGTACTTC.

The chain couples TRBV6-5 to TRBJ1-6; 7 bases line up with TRBD1. Looked up from germline, CDR1 is MNHEY and CDR2 is SVGAGI. The ends lost 7 bases at V and 7 bases at J; junction bases unmatched: 10. The CDR3 has 15 residues. CDR3 coding DNA: TGTGCCAGCACCCTCGAGGGGGCTTCAAATTCACCCCTCCACTTT. It translates to CASTLEGASNSPLHF.

The chain has TRBV3-1 (or the pseudogene TRBV3-2) and TRBJ2-3, with 7 bases lining up with TRBD1. Losses at the gene ends were 1 base for V and 2 bases for J; bases not matched to a gene: 3. Germline loops: CDR1 LGHDT, CDR2 YNNKEL (reference sequence). The CDR3 is 15 amino acids. The CDR3 is CASSQGTGFTDTQYF. The CDR3 bases are TGTGCCAGCAGCCAAGGGACAGGCTTCACAGATACGCAGTATTTT.

The rearrangement uses TRBV18 and TRBJ1-4; D remains ambiguous. CDR1 is KGHSH and CDR2 is LQKENI in the germline V gene. CDR3 length: 15 amino acids. V was clipped by 5 bases and J by 3 bases, with 13 bases between them. CDR3 DNA sequence: TGTGCCAGCTCATCCCGGCGGTCGGCTAATGAAAAACTGTTTTTT. This codes for CASSSRRSANEKLFF.

This rearrangement joins TRBV20-1 to TRBJ1-2; D is uncertain. The CDR3 is 13 residues long. Trimming cost V 3 bases and J 0 bases, with 8 bases left between them. From germline, CDR1 is DFQATT and CDR2 SNEGSKA (reference sequence). CDR3 amino acids: CSASGAANYGYTF. For the CDR3, the DNA is TGCAGTGCTAGTGGTGCAGCTAACTATGGCTACACCTTC.

This clone was detected only once. V and J are TRBV25-1 and TRBJ1-6, with 8 positions matching TRBD1. The CDR3 contains 15 residues. Germline V gene data show CDR1 as MGHDK and CDR2 as SYGVNS. V shed 7 bases, J shed 7 bases, and the junction held 9 bases outside the gene matches. The CDR3 spells CASTRTGLGNSPLHF. The DNA for the CDR3 is TGTGCCAGCACAAGGACAGGGTTAGGAAATTCACCCCTCCACTTT.

This clone has only a few counts. V gene TRBV6-5 combines with J gene TRBJ2-1; no reliable D call. The CDR3 covers 14 residues. Germline CDR1 reads MNHEY; CDR2 reads SVGAGI. Trimming cost V 7 bases and J 5 bases, with 15 bases left between them. The CDR3 loop is CASIRSLRNNEQFF. The CDR3 bases are TGTGCCAGCATACGGTCTCTGCGAAACAATGAGCAGTTCTTC.

The V gene is TRBV5-1, the J gene TRBJ2-1, with TRBD2 identical over 8 bases. There are 19 residues in the CDR3. Per the germline V gene, CDR1 is SGHRS and CDR2 is YFSETQ. Losses at the gene ends were 6 bases for V and 6 bases for J; bases not matched to a gene: 23. The CDR3 DNA reads TGCGCCAGCACCCGGCTGACATGGCGGGGGAGCGGGAGTTCCAATGAGCAGTTCTTC. Its translation is CASTRLTWRGSGSSNEQFF.

The chain employs TRBV5-5 and TRBJ2-2; TRBD1 aligns across 8 bases. Germline V gives CDR1 SGHKS, CDR2 YYEKEE (reference sequence). Trimming took 1 base from V and 3 from J; bases not matched to a gene: 5. The CDR3 is 16 amino acids. CDR3 region: CASSLLGTGDTGELFF. DNA of the CDR3: TGTGCCAGCAGCTTGCTTGGGACAGGTGACACCGGGGAGCTGTTTTTT.

The chain carries TRBV19 and TRBJ1-4; D gene unclear. V was shortened by 5 bases and J by 7 bases, with 14 bases between the two germline ends. The germline V gene encodes CDR1 LNHDA and CDR2 SQIVND (reference sequence). CDR3 size: 14 residues. The CDR3 reads CASSLGTTGEKLFF. The CDR3 DNA reads TGTGCCAGTAGTCTCGGAACAACGGGTGAAAAACTGTTTTTT.

The chain links TRBV2 to TRBJ2-6; tentatively, D is TRBD2 (6 bases). With 6 bases removed from V and 9 bases from J, the gap between germline ends came to 15 bases. The CDR3 sequence is 14 residues long. Per germline, CDR1 SNHLY and CDR2 FYNNEI. The CDR3 is CASSGGVLVNVLTF. CDR3 bases: TGTGCCAGCAGCGGAGGGGTCCTGGTCAACGTCCTGACTTTC. Drawing the rest from reference TRBV2 and TRBJ2-6, the complete variable domain is EPEVTQTPSHQVTQMGQEVILRCVPISNHLYFYWYRQILGQKVEFLVSFYNNEISEKSEIFDDQFSVERPDGSNFTLKIRSTKLEDSAMYFCASSGGVLVNVLTFGAGSRLTVL.

The count of this clone is one. J is TRBJ1-5 and V is TRBV3-1 (or the pseudogene TRBV3-2); D might be TRBD1 (5 bases). Trimming cost V 0 bases and J 5 bases, with 11 bases left between them. Germline loops: CDR1 LGHDT, CDR2 YNNKEL (reference sequence). This CDR3 contains 15 residues. CDR3 sequence reads: CASSQEWGRDQPQHF. In DNA, the CDR3 is TGTGCCAGCAGCCAAGAGTGGGGCAGGGATCAGCCCCAGCATTTT.

The rearrangement links TRBV12-5 to TRBJ2-1; D gene unclear. Germline V gene data show CDR1 as LGHNT and CDR2 as FRNRAP. The CDR3 sequence is 12 residues long. V was trimmed by 5 bases and J by 4 bases, leaving 6 bases between them. DNA of the CDR3: TGTGCTAGTGGTGCCGAGTACAATGAGCAGTTCTTC. It translates to CASGAEYNEQFF.

The chain joins TRBV28 to TRBJ1-4, with D perhaps matching TRBD1 (6 bases). The V end lost 6 bases, the J end lost 4 bases, and 18 bases lay between the germline ends. This CDR3 has 16 residues. The germline gives CDR1 MDHEN, CDR2 SYDVKM. CDR3 in amino acids: CASSFTGGPNNEKLFF. CDR3 coding DNA: TGTGCCAGCAGCTTTACGGGGGGGCCCAATAATGAAAAACTGTTTTTT.